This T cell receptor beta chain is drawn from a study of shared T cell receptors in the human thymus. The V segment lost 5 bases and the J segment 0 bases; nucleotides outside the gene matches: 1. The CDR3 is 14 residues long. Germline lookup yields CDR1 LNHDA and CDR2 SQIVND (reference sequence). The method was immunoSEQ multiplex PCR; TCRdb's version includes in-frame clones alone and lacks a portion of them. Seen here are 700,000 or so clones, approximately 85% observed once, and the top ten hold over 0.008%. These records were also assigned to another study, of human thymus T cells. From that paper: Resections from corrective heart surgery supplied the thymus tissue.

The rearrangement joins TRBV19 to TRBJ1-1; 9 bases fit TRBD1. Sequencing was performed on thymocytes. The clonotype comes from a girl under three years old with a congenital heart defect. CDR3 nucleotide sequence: TGTGCCAGTAGTGGGGACAGGGTGAACACTGAAGCTTTCTTT. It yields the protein CASSGDRVNTEAFF.